Listed below are T cell receptor beta chains from one sample, sequenced in a study of CD8 T cells in ankylosing spondylitis. MiXCR was run by TCRdb on the 5' RACE reads, yielding one entry per CDR3 protein. The table includes fewer than 450,000 distinct CDR3 sequences, about 15% detected once. The sample was blood, either unsorted or a sorted T cell fraction (not recorded which). Source of these receptors: a male donor with ankylosing spondylitis. CDR3s include the opening cysteine and the closing phenylalanine or tryptophan. D genes are given only for firm matches. Size is stated for part of the rows, as once, few or many counts, or as a class when the clone is expanded.

j_gene: TRBJ1-1
d_gene: NA
len: 16
abundance: NA
v_gene: TRBV14
CDR3aa: CASSQKPTWGDTEAFF
CDR3nt: TGTGCCAGCAGCCAAAAGCCGACGTGGGGTGACACTGAAGCTTTCTTT

j_gene: TRBJ2-5
d_gene: NA
len: 14
abundance: few
v_gene: TRBV20-1
CDR3aa: CSARDGEGGETQYF
CDR3nt: TGCAGTGCTAGAGATGGGGAGGGGGGAGAGACCCAGTACTTC

j_gene: TRBJ2-1
d_gene: NA
len: 14
abundance: few
v_gene: TRBV20-1
CDR3aa: CSAPGAPKIHEQFF
CDR3nt: TGCAGTGCCCCGGGAGCCCCTAAAATCCATGAGCAGTTCTTC

j_gene: TRBJ2-5
d_gene: NA
len: 17
abundance: few
v_gene: TRBV9
CDR3aa: CASSVGSSGRLVETQYF
CDR3nt: TGTGCCAGCAGCGTAGGTTCCTCGGGCAGGCTGGTTGAGACCCAGTACTTC

j_gene: TRBJ2-2
d_gene: TRBD2
len: 15
abundance: many
v_gene: TRBV12-3/TRBV12-4
CDR3aa: CASSVSGRNTGELFF
CDR3nt: TGTGCCAGCAGTGTAAGCGGGAGGAACACCGGGGAGCTGTTTTTT

j_gene: TRBJ1-5
d_gene: NA
len: 14
abundance: NA
v_gene: TRBV6-1
CDR3aa: CASSESVKNQPQHF
CDR3nt: TGTGCCAGCAGTGAATCGGTGAAGAATCAGCCCCAGCATTTT

j_gene: TRBJ2-1
d_gene: TRBD2
len: 16
abundance: NA
v_gene: TRBV15
CDR3aa: CATSRVGLAGGNEQFF
CDR3nt: TGTGCCACCAGCAGAGTGGGGCTAGCGGGAGGCAATGAGCAGTTCTTC

j_gene: TRBJ2-5
d_gene: TRBD2
len: 14
abundance: NA
v_gene: TRBV20-1
CDR3aa: CSARLSSGGETQYF
CDR3nt: TGCAGTGCTAGACTATCTAGCGGGGGGGAGACCCAGTACTTC

j_gene: TRBJ2-3
d_gene: NA
len: 14
abundance: NA
v_gene: TRBV5-6
CDR3aa: CASSRRRRTDTQYF
CDR3nt: TGTGCCAGCAGCCGACGCAGACGCACAGATACGCAGTATTTT

j_gene: TRBJ1-2
d_gene: NA
len: 13
abundance: many
v_gene: TRBV12-3/TRBV12-4
CDR3aa: CASSSLTLGGYTF
CDR3nt: TGTGCCAGCAGTTCTCTCACTTTGGGGGGCTACACCTTC

j_gene: TRBJ2-7
d_gene: NA
len: 15
abundance: NA
v_gene: TRBV20-1
CDR3aa: CSATGLAGASYEQYF
CDR3nt: TGCAGTGCTACAGGGTTGGCGGGCGCCTCCTACGAGCAGTACTTC

j_gene: TRBJ2-7
d_gene: NA
len: 13
abundance: NA
v_gene: TRBV3-1
CDR3aa: CASSQGGRDEQYF
CDR3nt: TGTGCCAGCAGCCAAGGGGGGCGAGACGAGCAGTACTTC

j_gene: TRBJ2-2
d_gene: TRBD2
len: 17
abundance: NA
v_gene: TRBV9
CDR3aa: CASSPRISGGRTGELFF
CDR3nt: TGTGCCAGCAGCCCTCGGATTAGCGGGGGGCGCACCGGGGAGCTGTTTTTT

j_gene: TRBJ2-5
d_gene: NA
len: 14
abundance: NA
v_gene: TRBV2
CDR3aa: CASAMGGSLETQYF
CDR3nt: TGTGCCAGCGCGATGGGGGGCAGTTTAGAGACCCAGTACTTC

j_gene: TRBJ2-7
d_gene: NA
len: 15
abundance: NA
v_gene: TRBV27
CDR3aa: CASSLEPGRHYEQYF
CDR3nt: TGTGCCAGCAGTTTAGAGCCGGGAAGGCACTACGAGCAGTACTTC

j_gene: TRBJ2-1
d_gene: TRBD2
len: 21
abundance: few
v_gene: TRBV4-2
CDR3aa: CASSQPRGAGVMGKRANEQFF
CDR3nt: TGTGCCAGCAGCCAACCCCGAGGAGCGGGAGTAATGGGGAAGAGGGCCAATGAGCAGTTCTTC

j_gene: TRBJ1-2
d_gene: NA
len: 14
abundance: few
v_gene: TRBV6-4
CDR3aa: CASSDPQKPYGYTF
CDR3nt: TGTGCCAGCAGTGACCCACAGAAACCCTATGGCTACACCTTC

j_gene: TRBJ1-1
d_gene: NA
len: 15
abundance: NA
v_gene: TRBV25-1
CDR3aa: CASSEVTGRITEAFF
CDR3nt: TGTGCCAGCAGTGAAGTAACAGGGAGAATCACTGAAGCTTTCTTT

j_gene: TRBJ2-7
d_gene: NA
len: 15
abundance: few
v_gene: TRBV6-5
CDR3aa: CASSYSNGIAYEQYF
CDR3nt: TGTGCCAGCAGTTACTCGAATGGGATAGCGTACGAGCAGTACTTC

j_gene: TRBJ2-1
d_gene: TRBD1
len: 14
abundance: NA
v_gene: TRBV4-1
CDR3aa: CASSQGPGQGEQFF
CDR3nt: TGCGCCAGCAGCCAAGGCCCTGGACAGGGTGAGCAGTTCTTC

j_gene: TRBJ1-1
d_gene: TRBD1
len: 14
abundance: NA
v_gene: TRBV29-1
CDR3aa: CSVDGTGSGTEAFF
CDR3nt: TGCAGCGTTGACGGGACAGGGTCCGGGACTGAAGCTTTCTTT

j_gene: TRBJ1-3
d_gene: TRBD1
len: 17
abundance: NA
v_gene: TRBV6-5
CDR3aa: CASSSYTGGRAGNTIYF
CDR3nt: TGTGCCAGCAGTTCATATACAGGGGGCCGAGCTGGAAACACCATATATTTT

j_gene: TRBJ2-2
d_gene: TRBD1
len: 15
abundance: few
v_gene: TRBV20-1
CDR3aa: CSASRAGGFGGELFF
CDR3nt: TGCAGTGCTAGTAGGGCAGGGGGCTTCGGCGGGGAGCTGTTTTTT

j_gene: TRBJ1-5
d_gene: TRBD1
len: 14
abundance: few
v_gene: TRBV7-2
CDR3aa: CASSAQGARQPQHF
CDR3nt: TGTGCCAGCAGCGCACAGGGGGCTCGTCAGCCCCAGCATTTT

j_gene: TRBJ2-5
d_gene: TRBD1
len: 15
abundance: NA
v_gene: TRBV19
CDR3aa: CASSKGQGTQETQYF
CDR3nt: TGTGCCAGTAGTAAGGGACAGGGGACCCAAGAGACCCAGTACTTC

j_gene: TRBJ2-1
d_gene: TRBD1
len: 15
abundance: many
v_gene: TRBV5-1
CDR3aa: CASSWGQGAYNEQFF
CDR3nt: TGCGCCAGCAGCTGGGGACAGGGAGCCTACAATGAGCAGTTCTTC

j_gene: TRBJ2-7
d_gene: NA
len: 11
abundance: many
v_gene: TRBV25-1
CDR3aa: CASSHSIGQYF
CDR3nt: TGTGCCAGCAGTCATTCAATTGGGCAGTACTTC

j_gene: TRBJ2-2
d_gene: TRBD1
len: 16
abundance: few
v_gene: TRBV6-5
CDR3aa: CASSYSGQGTAGELFF
CDR3nt: TGTGCCAGCAGTTACTCAGGACAGGGGACGGCCGGGGAGCTGTTTTTT

j_gene: TRBJ1-1
d_gene: NA
len: 12
abundance: NA
v_gene: TRBV20-1
CDR3aa: CSAPQLGTEAFF
CDR3nt: TGCAGTGCTCCCCAGCTCGGAACAGAAGCTTTCTTT

j_gene: TRBJ2-3
d_gene: TRBD1
len: 12
abundance: NA
v_gene: TRBV29-1
CDR3aa: CSVDQGADTQYF
CDR3nt: TGCAGCGTTGATCAGGGGGCAGATACGCAGTATTTT

j_gene: TRBJ2-5
d_gene: NA
len: 10
abundance: many
v_gene: TRBV20-1
CDR3aa: CSAREETQYF
CDR3nt: TGCAGTGCTAGGGAGGAGACCCAGTACTTC

j_gene: TRBJ2-3
d_gene: NA
len: 12
abundance: many
v_gene: TRBV5-1
CDR3aa: CASSLAADTQYF
CDR3nt: TGCGCCAGCAGCTTGGCGGCAGATACGCAGTATTTT

j_gene: TRBJ2-1
d_gene: TRBD2
len: 17
abundance: few
v_gene: TRBV6-2/TRBV6-3
CDR3aa: CASSLWRSGRGGGEQFF
CDR3nt: TGTGCCAGCAGTTTATGGCGCAGCGGGAGGGGAGGTGGTGAGCAGTTCTTC

j_gene: TRBJ2-3
d_gene: TRBD2
len: 16
abundance: NA
v_gene: TRBV20-1
CDR3aa: CSASLPAGGQSDTQYF
CDR3nt: TGCAGTGCAAGTCTGCCTGCGGGGGGGCAATCGGATACGCAGTATTTT

j_gene: TRBJ1-2
d_gene: NA
len: 14
abundance: few
v_gene: TRBV7-2
CDR3aa: CASSLPTLRGGYTF
CDR3nt: TGTGCCAGCAGCTTACCGACGCTCAGGGGCGGCTACACCTTC

j_gene: TRBJ2-2
d_gene: NA
len: 15
abundance: few
v_gene: TRBV11-1
CDR3aa: CASSLRDTLTGELFF
CDR3nt: TGTGCCAGCAGCCTCCGGGACACCCTCACCGGGGAGCTGTTTTTT

j_gene: TRBJ2-2
d_gene: NA
len: 11
abundance: few
v_gene: TRBV11-2
CDR3aa: CASSFVGELFF
CDR3nt: TGTGCCAGCAGCTTTGTCGGGGAGCTGTTTTTT

j_gene: TRBJ1-2
d_gene: NA
len: 14
abundance: many
v_gene: TRBV5-1
CDR3aa: CASSPTGANYGYTF
CDR3nt: TGCGCCAGCAGCCCGACAGGAGCTAACTATGGCTACACCTTC

j_gene: TRBJ1-2
d_gene: TRBD1
len: 14
abundance: many
v_gene: TRBV2
CDR3aa: CASSYGTVNYGYTF
CDR3nt: TGTGCCAGCAGTTACGGGACAGTTAACTATGGCTACACCTTC

j_gene: TRBJ2-4
d_gene: TRBD2
len: 17
abundance: few
v_gene: TRBV28
CDR3aa: CASSNQGLARTKNIQYF
CDR3nt: TGTGCCAGCAGTAACCAAGGACTAGCGAGGACCAAAAACATTCAGTACTTC

j_gene: TRBJ1-4
d_gene: NA
len: 14
abundance: NA
v_gene: TRBV20-1
CDR3aa: CSAEGGGLDEKLFF
CDR3nt: TGCAGTGCGGAAGGAGGGGGATTGGATGAAAAACTGTTTTTT

j_gene: TRBJ2-3
d_gene: TRBD1
len: 14
abundance: few
v_gene: TRBV29-1
CDR3aa: CSVVDRASTDTQYF
CDR3nt: TGCAGCGTTGTGGACAGGGCTAGCACAGATACGCAGTATTTT

j_gene: TRBJ2-7
d_gene: TRBD2
len: 15
abundance: few
v_gene: TRBV3-1
CDR3aa: CASSQLLGRAKEQYF
CDR3nt: TGTGCCAGCAGCCAACTCCTCGGGAGGGCCAAGGAGCAGTACTTC

j_gene: TRBJ1-1
d_gene: TRBD1
len: 15
abundance: many
v_gene: TRBV12-3/TRBV12-4
CDR3aa: CASRRDSFGNTEAFF
CDR3nt: TGTGCCAGCAGGCGGGACAGCTTCGGGAACACTGAAGCTTTCTTT

j_gene: TRBJ2-7
d_gene: TRBD1
len: 16
abundance: many
v_gene: TRBV5-1
CDR3aa: CASSPADRGVTYEQYF
CDR3nt: TGCGCCAGCAGCCCTGCCGACAGGGGAGTGACCTACGAGCAGTACTTC

j_gene: TRBJ1-1
d_gene: TRBD1
len: 19
abundance: NA
v_gene: TRBV6-1
CDR3aa: CASSDFPTGMGSLNTEAFF
CDR3nt: TGTGCCAGCAGTGATTTTCCGACAGGGATGGGATCATTGAACACTGAAGCTTTCTTT

j_gene: TRBJ2-3
d_gene: TRBD1
len: 14
abundance: few
v_gene: TRBV11-3
CDR3aa: CASRGTENTDTQYF
CDR3nt: TGTGCCAGCAGGGGGACAGAAAACACAGATACGCAGTATTTT

j_gene: TRBJ2-2
d_gene: NA
len: 14
abundance: NA
v_gene: TRBV6-1
CDR3aa: CASSEAVFGGELFF
CDR3nt: TGTGCCAGCAGTGAAGCCGTCTTTGGCGGGGAGCTGTTTTTT

j_gene: TRBJ1-2
d_gene: NA
len: 14
abundance: NA
v_gene: TRBV5-1
CDR3aa: CASSLAEGWNGYTF
CDR3nt: TGCGCCAGCAGCTTGGCCGAGGGGTGGAATGGCTACACCTTC

j_gene: TRBJ2-2
d_gene: TRBD1
len: 15
abundance: few
v_gene: TRBV6-1
CDR3aa: CASRPGQGVAGELFF
CDR3nt: TGTGCCAGCAGGCCGGGACAGGGGGTGGCCGGGGAGCTGTTTTTT

j_gene: TRBJ2-2
d_gene: TRBD1
len: 15
abundance: NA
v_gene: TRBV20-1
CDR3aa: CSALGPGQPTGELFF
CDR3nt: TGCAGTGCTTTGGGCCCGGGACAGCCAACCGGGGAGCTGTTTTTT

j_gene: TRBJ2-7
d_gene: TRBD1
len: 15
abundance: NA
v_gene: TRBV27
CDR3aa: CASSTLATGGDEQYF
CDR3nt: TGTGCCAGCAGTACCCTAGCGACAGGGGGCGACGAGCAGTACTTC

j_gene: TRBJ2-6
d_gene: NA
len: 16
abundance: few
v_gene: TRBV6-1
CDR3aa: CASSPHEGKGANVLTF
CDR3nt: TGTGCCAGCAGTCCCCACGAGGGGAAAGGAGCCAACGTCCTGACTTTC

j_gene: TRBJ2-3
d_gene: TRBD2
len: 14
abundance: many
v_gene: TRBV20-1
CDR3aa: CSAPGLANTDTQYF
CDR3nt: TGCAGTGCGCCGGGACTAGCGAACACAGATACGCAGTATTTT